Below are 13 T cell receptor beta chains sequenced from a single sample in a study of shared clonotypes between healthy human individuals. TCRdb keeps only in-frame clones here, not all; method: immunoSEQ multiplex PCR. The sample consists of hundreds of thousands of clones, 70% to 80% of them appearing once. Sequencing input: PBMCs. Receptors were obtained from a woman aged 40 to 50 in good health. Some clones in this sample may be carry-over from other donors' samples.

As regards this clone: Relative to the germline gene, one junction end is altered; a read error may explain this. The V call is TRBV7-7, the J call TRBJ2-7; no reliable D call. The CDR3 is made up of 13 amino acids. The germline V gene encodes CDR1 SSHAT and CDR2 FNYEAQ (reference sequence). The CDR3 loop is CASSLSVRSEQYF. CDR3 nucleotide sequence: TGTGCTAGCAGCTTATCGGTCCGTTCCGAGCAGTACTTC.

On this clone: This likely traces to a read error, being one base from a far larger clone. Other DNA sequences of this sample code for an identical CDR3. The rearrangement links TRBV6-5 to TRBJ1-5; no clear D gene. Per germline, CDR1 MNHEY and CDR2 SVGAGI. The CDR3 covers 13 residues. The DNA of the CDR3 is TGTGCCAGTAGTTACCAGAGGGCTCAGCCCCAGCATTTT. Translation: CASSYQRAQPQHF.

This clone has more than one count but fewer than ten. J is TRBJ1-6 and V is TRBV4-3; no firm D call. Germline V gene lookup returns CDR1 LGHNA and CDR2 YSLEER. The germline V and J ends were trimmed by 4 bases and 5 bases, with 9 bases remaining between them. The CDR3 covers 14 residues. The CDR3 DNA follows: TGCGCCAGCAGCCTCAGCCCCGATAATTCACCCCTCCACTTT. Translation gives CASSLSPDNSPLHF.

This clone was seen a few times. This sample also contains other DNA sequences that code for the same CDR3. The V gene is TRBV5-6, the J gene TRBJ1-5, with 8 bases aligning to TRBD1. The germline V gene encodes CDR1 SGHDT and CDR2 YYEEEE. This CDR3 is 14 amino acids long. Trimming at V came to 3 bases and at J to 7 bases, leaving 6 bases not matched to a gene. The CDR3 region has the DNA TGTGCCAGCAGCTCCTGGACAGGGTCCCAGCCCCAGCATTTT. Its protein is CASSSWTGSQPQHF.

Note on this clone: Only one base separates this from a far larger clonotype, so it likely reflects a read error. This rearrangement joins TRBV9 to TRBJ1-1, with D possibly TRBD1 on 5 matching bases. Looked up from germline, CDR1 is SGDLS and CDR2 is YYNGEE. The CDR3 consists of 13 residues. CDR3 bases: TGTACCAGCAGCGTAGGGGCAGGCAATGAAGCTTTCTTT. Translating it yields CTSSVGAGNEAFF.

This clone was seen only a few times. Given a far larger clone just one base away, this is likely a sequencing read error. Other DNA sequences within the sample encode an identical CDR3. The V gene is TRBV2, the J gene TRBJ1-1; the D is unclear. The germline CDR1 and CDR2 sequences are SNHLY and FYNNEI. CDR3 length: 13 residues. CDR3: CASKADMNTEAFF. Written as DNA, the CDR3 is TGTGCCAGCAAGGCAGACATGAACACTGAAGCCTTCTTT.

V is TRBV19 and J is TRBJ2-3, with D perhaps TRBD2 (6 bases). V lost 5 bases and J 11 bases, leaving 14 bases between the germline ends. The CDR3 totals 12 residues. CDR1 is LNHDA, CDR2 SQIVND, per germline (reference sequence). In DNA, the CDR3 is TGTGCCAGTAGTCCTCGGGAGCACGGGCAGTATTTT. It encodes CASSPREHGQYF. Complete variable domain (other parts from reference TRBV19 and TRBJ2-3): DGGITQSPKYLFRKEGQNVTLSCEQNLNHDAMYWYRQDPGQGLRLIYYSQIVNDFQKGDIAEGYSVSREKKESFPLTVTSAQKNPTAFYLCASSPREHGQYFGPGTRLTVL.

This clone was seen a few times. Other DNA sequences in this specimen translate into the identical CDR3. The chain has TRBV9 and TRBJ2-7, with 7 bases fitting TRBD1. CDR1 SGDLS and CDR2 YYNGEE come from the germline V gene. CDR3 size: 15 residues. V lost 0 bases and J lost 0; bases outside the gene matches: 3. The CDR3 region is CASSVAGTASYEQYF. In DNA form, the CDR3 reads TGTGCCAGCAGCGTAGCTGGGACAGCCTCCTACGAGCAGTACTTC.

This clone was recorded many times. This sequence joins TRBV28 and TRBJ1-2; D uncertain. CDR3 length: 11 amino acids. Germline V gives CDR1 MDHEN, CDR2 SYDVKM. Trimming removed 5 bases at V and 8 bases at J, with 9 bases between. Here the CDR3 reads CASSVDIGYTF. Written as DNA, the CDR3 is TGTGCCAGCAGTGTGGATATCGGCTACACCTTC.

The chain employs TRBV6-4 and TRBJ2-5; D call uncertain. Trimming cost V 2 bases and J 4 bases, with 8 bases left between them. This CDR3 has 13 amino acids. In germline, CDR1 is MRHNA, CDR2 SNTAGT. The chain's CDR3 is CASSDAGRETQYF. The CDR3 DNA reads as TGTGCCAGCAGTGACGCCGGTCGAGAGACCCAGTACTTC.

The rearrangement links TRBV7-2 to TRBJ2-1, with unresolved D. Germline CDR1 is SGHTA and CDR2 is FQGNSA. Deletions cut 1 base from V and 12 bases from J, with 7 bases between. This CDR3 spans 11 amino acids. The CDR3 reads CASSLDYLQFF. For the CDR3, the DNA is TGTGCCAGCAGCTTAGACTATTTGCAGTTCTTC. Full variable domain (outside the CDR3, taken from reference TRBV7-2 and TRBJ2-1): GAGVSQSPSNKVTEKGKDVELRCDPISGHTALYWYRQSLGQGLEFLIYFQGNSAPDKSGLPSDRFSAERTGGSVSTLTIQRTQQEDSAVYLCASSLDYLQFFGPGTRLTVL.

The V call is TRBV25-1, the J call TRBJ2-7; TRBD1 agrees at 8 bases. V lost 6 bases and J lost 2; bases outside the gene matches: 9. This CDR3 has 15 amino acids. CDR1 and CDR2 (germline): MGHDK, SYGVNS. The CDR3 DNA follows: TGTGCCAGCAGGGCCATTAACAGGGGGACCTACGAGCAGTACTTC. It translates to CASRAINRGTYEQYF.

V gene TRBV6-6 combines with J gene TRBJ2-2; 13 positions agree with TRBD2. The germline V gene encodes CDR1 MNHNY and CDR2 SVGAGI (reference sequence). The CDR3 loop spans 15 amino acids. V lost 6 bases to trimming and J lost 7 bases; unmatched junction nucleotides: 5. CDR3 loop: CASRETSGRLGELFF. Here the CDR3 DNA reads TGTGCCAGCAGAGAGACTAGCGGGAGGCTCGGGGAGCTGTTTTTT.